The clone carrying this T cell receptor beta chain came up many times. Its antigen is not known. The data belong to a study of lung T cells in sarcoidosis with Löfgren's syndrome. Study as a whole: Bronchoalveolar lavage fluid in sarcoidosis accumulates CD4+ T cells. Löfgren's syndrome patients were the main repertoire analysis focus.

One entry per CDR3 protein results from TCRdb running MiXCR on the reads. In the table there are 60,000 or so distinct CDR3 sequences, 21% of which are singletons. Study observations and caveats: TRAV12-1 and TRBV2 were reportedly most expanded in Löfgren's patients.

This CDR3 comprises 18 residues. Germline lookup yields CDR1 MNHEY and CDR2 SMNVEV (reference sequence). The trim removed 5 bases at V and 0 bases at J, leaving 11 bases unmatched. This sequence joins TRBV27 and TRBJ2-1, with TRBD2 matching over 9 bases. Sequenced sample: CD4+ T cells from PBMCs. This TCR was recovered from a human donor with sarcoidosis (Löfgren's syndrome or another form), or a control subject (not recorded which). The CDR3 loop is CASSQMTSGISSYNEQFF. The DNA for the CDR3 is TGTGCCAGCAGTCAGATGACTAGCGGTATTAGCTCCTACAATGAGCAGTTCTTC.